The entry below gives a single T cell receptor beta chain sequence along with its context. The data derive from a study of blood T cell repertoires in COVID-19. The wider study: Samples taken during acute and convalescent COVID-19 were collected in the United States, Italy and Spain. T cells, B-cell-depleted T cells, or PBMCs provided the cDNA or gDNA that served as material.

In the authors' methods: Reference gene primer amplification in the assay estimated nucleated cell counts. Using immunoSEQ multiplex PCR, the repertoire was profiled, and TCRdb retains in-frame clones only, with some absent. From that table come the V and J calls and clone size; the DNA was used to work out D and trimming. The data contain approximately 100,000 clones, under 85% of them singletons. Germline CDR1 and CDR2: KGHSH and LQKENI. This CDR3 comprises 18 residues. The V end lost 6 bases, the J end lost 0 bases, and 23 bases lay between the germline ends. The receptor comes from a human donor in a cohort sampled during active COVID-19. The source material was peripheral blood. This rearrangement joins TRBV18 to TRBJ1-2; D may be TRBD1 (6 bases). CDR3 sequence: CASSLSGVQQGPNYGYTF. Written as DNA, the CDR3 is TGTGCCAGCTCCCTGTCCGGGGTACAGCAGGGGCCTAACTATGGCTACACCTTC.